The 31 T cell receptor beta chains below all came from one sample that was sequenced in a study of blood T cell repertoires in COVID-19. The data were produced by immunoSEQ multiplex PCR, yet TCRdb's version contains in-frame clones alone and is incomplete. The table includes fewer than 350,000 clones, about 86% detected once. The sample taken for sequencing was peripheral blood. The source is a woman aged 60-70 years with active or convalescent COVID-19.

There are many counts of this clone. J is TRBJ2-7 and V is TRBV9; the match to TRBD2 covers 10 bases. This CDR3 contains 15 residues. The V and J ends lost 3 bases and 0 bases, in that order; junction bases with no gene match: 3. Germline V gives CDR1 SGDLS, CDR2 YYNGEE. This CDR3 reads CASSAGTSVSYEQYF. In nucleotides, the CDR3 is TGTGCCAGCAGCGCCGGGACTAGCGTCTCCTACGAGCAGTACTTC.

As to this clone: Because the CDR3's place on the DNA is in doubt, the DNA is left out and the CDR3 is given as listed by TCRdb. V usage is TRBV21-1 and J usage is TRBJ1-1; the table's D call, TRBD1, has no DNA check behind it. TRBV21-1 corresponds to a pseudogene. Inclusive of both ends, the CDR3 amounts to 17 amino acids. The CDR3 sequence: CASSKVGQGAQKTEAFF.

Only a few counts were recorded for this clone. The chain is built from TRBV2 and TRBJ1-5; tentative D call: TRBD1 (5 bases). The germline V gene encodes CDR1 SNHLY and CDR2 FYNNEI. The CDR3 spans 15 residues. V was shortened by 1 base and J by 3 bases, with 10 bases between the two germline ends. The CDR3 region has the DNA TGTGCCAGCAGTGAAGTCAGGGAAGACAATCAGCCCCAGCATTTT. This gives the protein CASSEVREDNQPQHF.

The V gene is TRBV5-4, the J gene TRBJ2-6; D is perhaps TRBD1 (5 bases). Germline CDR1 SGHNT, CDR2 YYREEE (reference sequence). Trimming shortened V by 4 bases and J by 0 bases, and 8 bases separated the two germline ends. This CDR3 region has 15 residues. The CDR3 is CASSVTVSGANVLTF. DNA for the CDR3: TGTGCCAGCAGCGTGACAGTCTCTGGGGCCAACGTCCTGACTTTC. The whole variable domain, filled in from reference TRBV5-4 and TRBJ2-6, reads ETGVTQSPTHLIKTRGQQVTLRCSSQSGHNTVSWYQQALGQGPQFIFQYYREEENGRGNFPPRFSGLQFPNYSSELNVNALELDDSALYLCASSVTVSGANVLTFGAGSRLTVL.

The chain is built from TRBV28 and TRBJ1-4; 7 bases are a match to TRBD1. The CDR3 runs 17 residues. V shed 2 bases and J 3 bases; nucleotides not matched to a gene: 9. CDR1 and CDR2 (germline): MDHEN, SYDVKM. Written as DNA, the CDR3 is TGTGCCAGCAGTTTAGCCAATAGGGGGCTGGCTAATGAAAAACTGTTTTTT. This encodes CASSLANRGLANEKLFF.

The genes are TRBV19 and TRBJ2-1; the match to TRBD2 covers 8 bases. V gave up 2 bases and J gave up 1 base; unmatched junction bases: 19. CDR1 is LNHDA, CDR2 SQIVND, per germline (reference sequence). The CDR3 covers 21 residues. The CDR3 DNA reads TGTGCCAGTAGTATAATGCCGGGACTAGATTTACTTGGGATATCCTACAATGAGCAGTTCTTC. This gives the protein CASSIMPGLDLLGISYNEQFF. Full variable domain (outside the CDR3, taken from reference TRBV19 and TRBJ2-1): DGGITQSPKYLFRKEGQNVTLSCEQNLNHDAMYWYRQDPGQGLRLIYYSQIVNDFQKGDIAEGYSVSREKKESFPLTVTSAQKNPTAFYLCASSIMPGLDLLGISYNEQFFGPGTRLTVL.

As to this clone: A junction end diverges from the germline sequence, so it may reflect a read error. This chain connects TRBV7-7 to TRBJ2-1; 7 bases are a match to TRBD2. The germline gives CDR1 SSHAT, CDR2 FNYEAQ (reference sequence). The CDR3 sequence is 15 residues long. CDR3 amino acids: CASSTTQLASDEQFF. The CDR3 DNA reads TGTGCTAGCAGCACGACTCAACTAGCGTCAGATGAGCAGTTCTTC.

This chain uses TRBV2 with TRBJ2-4; 7 bases are shared with TRBD2. Germline V lookup: CDR1 SNHLY, CDR2 FYNNEI. V lost 3 bases to trimming and J lost 8 bases; unmatched junction nucleotides: 7. The CDR3 loop spans 14 amino acids. This chain's CDR3 is CASSEMRGRDIQYF. As DNA, the CDR3 is TGTGCCAGCAGTGAGATGCGGGGGAGAGACATTCAGTACTTC.

CDR3 residues: CATSDIDRGYGYTF. CDR3 coding DNA: TGTGCCACCAGTGACATCGACAGGGGTTACGGCTACACCTTC. This sequence joins TRBV24-1 and TRBJ1-2; 8 bases are a match to TRBD1. This CDR3 has 14 residues. V was clipped by 4 bases and J by 8 bases; unmatched bases: 8. CDR1 KGHDR and CDR2 SFDVKD come from the germline V gene.

CDR3 loop: CASSTSRGSSYEQYF. As DNA, the CDR3 is TGTGCCAGCAGCACGTCCCGGGGGAGCTCCTACGAGCAGTACTTC. V is TRBV6-2 or TRBV6-3 and J is TRBJ2-7, with a weak D call TRBD2 (6 bases). CDR1 MNHEY and CDR2 SVGEGT come from the germline V gene. The V end lost 6 bases, the J end lost 0 bases, and 15 bases lay between the germline ends. The CDR3 has 15 residues.

This rearrangement joins TRBV3-1 (or the pseudogene TRBV3-2) to TRBJ1-6, with 9 bases that match TRBD1. Germline assignment: CDR1 LGHDT and CDR2 YNNKEL (reference sequence). The V gene end was trimmed by 5 bases and the J gene end by 10 bases; junction bases not matched to a gene: 15. CDR3 length equals 17 residues. CDR3 DNA sequence: TGTGCCAGCAGCTTCCGTATACAGGGGGCAAAAGGATCACCCCTCCACTTT. As protein: CASSFRIQGAKGSPLHF.

This clone has ten or more counts. The chain employs TRBV2 and TRBJ2-7, with D possibly being TRBD2 (5 bases). Germline loops: CDR1 SNHLY, CDR2 FYNNEI. V lost 1 base to trimming and J lost 3 bases, with 13 bases between them. The CDR3 runs 15 residues. CDR3 DNA sequence: TGTGCCAGCAGTGAAGTTCCTTGGAGGAACTACGAGCAGTACTTC. As protein: CASSEVPWRNYEQYF.

The chain has TRBV29-1 and TRBJ1-2; 10 bases are a match to TRBD1. J was trimmed by 4 bases and V by 0 bases; bases with no gene match: 11. The V gene's germline CDR1 is SQVTM and CDR2 ANQGSEA. This CDR3 spans 17 amino acids. The CDR3: CSVEDLVGTGEGYGYTF. The CDR3 nucleotides read TGCAGCGTTGAAGACCTCGTAGGGACAGGGGAAGGCTATGGCTACACCTTC.

The chain employs TRBV6-5 and TRBJ1-2; TRBD1 might be the D (6 bases). Germline loops: CDR1 MNHEY, CDR2 SVGAGI. Trimming removed 6 bases at V and 2 bases at J, with 13 bases between. The CDR3 covers 14 residues. CDR3 sequence reads: CASSRGASNYGYTF. The CDR3 DNA reads as TGTGCCAGCAGCCGGGGGGCCAGCAACTATGGCTACACCTTC.

The chain uses TRBV29-1 and TRBJ2-1; maybe TRBD2 (6 bases). The length of the CDR3 is 14 residues. The V end lost 3 bases, the J end lost 4 bases, and 13 bases lay between the germline ends. From germline, CDR1 is SQVTM and CDR2 ANQGSEA. The CDR3 reads CSVEGPGLYNEQFF. The CDR3 nucleotides are TGCAGCGTTGAGGGTCCGGGACTGTACAATGAGCAGTTCTTC.

This chain uses TRBV6-6 with TRBJ2-6; D may be TRBD1 (5 bases). This CDR3 is built from 19 residues. Between the trimmed V and J ends, which lost 5 bases and 0 bases, there was a span of 20 bases. The germline V gene has CDR1 MNHNY and CDR2 SVGAGI (reference sequence). The CDR3 spells CASSPPLGHPSSGANVLTF. CDR3 nucleotide sequence: TGTGCCAGCAGTCCGCCCTTAGGACATCCATCCTCTGGGGCCAACGTCCTGACTTTC.

V gene TRBV9 combines with J gene TRBJ1-2; D not certain. Trimming removed 0 bases at V and 6 bases at J, with 12 bases between. Per germline, CDR1 SGDLS and CDR2 YYNGEE. This CDR3 comprises 14 residues. The CDR3 DNA follows: TGTGCCAGCAGCGTAGCTAGCGAGGAGAATGGCTACACCTTC. Protein: CASSVASEENGYTF.

V is TRBV6-2 or TRBV6-3 and J is TRBJ2-7, with D uncertain. The CDR3 covers 15 residues. The germline gives CDR1 MNHEY, CDR2 SVGEGT. The V gene lost 2 bases and the J gene lost 4 bases, with 15 bases spanning the gap. The DNA for the CDR3 is TGTGCCAGCAGTTACCCCTGGGCAACGTCTTACGAGCAGTACTTC. This gives the protein CASSYPWATSYEQYF.

This clone came up a few times. V is TRBV2 and J is TRBJ2-5; D remains unclear. The CDR3 is 16 amino acids. Germline V lookup: CDR1 SNHLY, CDR2 FYNNEI. Trimming cost V 4 bases and J 1 base, with 16 bases left between them. This CDR3 reads CASSGARHVLQETQYF. The CDR3 DNA is TGTGCCAGCAGTGGAGCGAGACACGTACTCCAAGAGACCCAGTACTTC.

This rearrangement joins TRBV19 to TRBJ1-2, with 8 bases aligning to TRBD1. Germline assignment: CDR1 LNHDA and CDR2 SQIVND (reference sequence). The length of the CDR3 is 15 residues. The V and J ends lost 3 bases and 0 bases, in that order; junction bases with no gene match: 3. The CDR3 sequence is CASSMQGAPNYGYTF. The CDR3 nucleotides read TGTGCCAGTAGTATGCAGGGGGCGCCTAACTATGGCTACACCTTC.

This clone occurred many times. The V call is TRBV21-1, the J call TRBJ2-7; the D segment call TRBD1 is taken from the table without a DNA check. TRBV21-1 is flagged as a pseudogene. This CDR3 spans 20 amino acids. CDR3 sequence (DNA): TGTGCCAGCAGCGCCCAAGGGAGACAGGGGGCGGAACCCAGATCATACGAGCAGTACTTC. Its translation: CASSAQGRQGAEPRSYEQYF.

This chain joins TRBV5-4 and TRBJ2-1, with 8 bases that match TRBD1. Germline loops: CDR1 SGHNT, CDR2 YYREEE (reference sequence). The CDR3 runs 15 residues. Germline trimming cut 3 bases from V and 5 bases from J; bases unmatched to any gene: 7. CDR3 amino acids: CASSSGQGRHNEQFF. The CDR3 DNA follows: TGTGCCAGCAGCTCCGGACAGGGCCGTCACAATGAGCAGTTCTTC.

The chain is built from TRBV4-2 and TRBJ2-7, with D unclear. Germline V lookup: CDR1 LGHNA, CDR2 YNFKEQ. V was cut by 2 bases and J by 0 bases, with 8 bases left in between. The CDR3 loop spans 14 amino acids. CDR3 nucleotide sequence: TGTGCCAGCAGCCAAAACTCCCTCTCCTACGAGCAGTACTTC. This codes for CASSQNSLSYEQYF.

The chain links TRBV28 to TRBJ2-7; D may be TRBD2 (5 bases). CDR3 length: 14 residues. Germline V gene sequence: CDR1 MDHEN, CDR2 SYDVKM. V dropped 8 bases and J dropped 3 bases, with 17 bases sitting between them. CDR3 region: CASLRGGKSYEQYF. For the CDR3, the DNA is TGTGCCAGCCTGAGAGGAGGAAAGAGCTACGAGCAGTACTTC.

The chain employs TRBV18 and TRBJ1-2, with D maybe TRBD1 (6 bases). The CDR3 loop spans 13 amino acids. V was trimmed by 3 bases and J by 3 bases, leaving 8 bases between them. Germline CDR1 KGHSH, CDR2 LQKENI. The CDR3 region is CASSPRTDYGYTF. DNA for the CDR3: TGTGCCAGCTCACCTCGGACAGACTATGGCTACACCTTC.

The rearrangement joins TRBV4-2 to TRBJ2-1; 10 bases match TRBD2. CDR3 length: 19 residues. Looked up from germline, CDR1 is LGHNA and CDR2 is YNFKEQ. After removal of 0 bases from V and 4 bases from J, the junction contained 12 bases not matched to a gene. The DNA for the CDR3 is TGTGCCAGCAGCCAAGATATGGGAGCGGGGGGGCAGTATTACAATGAGCAGTTCTTC. This sequence encodes CASSQDMGAGGQYYNEQFF.

This chain connects TRBV29-1 to TRBJ1-2; 7 bases align to TRBD1. Trimming took 6 bases from V and 5 from J; bases not matched to a gene: 9. The CDR3 has 13 amino acids. CDR1 is SQVTM and CDR2 is ANQGSEA in the germline V gene. The CDR3 sequence: CSVLEAGGYGYTF. In nucleotides, the CDR3 is TGCAGCGTCCTCGAGGCAGGGGGTTATGGCTACACCTTC.

The rearrangement uses TRBV10-3 and TRBJ2-2, with 9 bases that match TRBD1. This CDR3 has 15 amino acids. From germline, CDR1 is ENHRY and CDR2 SYGVKD. After removal of 5 bases from V and 5 bases from J, the junction contained 6 bases not matched to a gene. The CDR3 protein is CAISSRQGETGELFF. The CDR3, as DNA: TGTGCCATCAGTTCTCGACAGGGGGAGACCGGGGAGCTGTTTTTT.

This chain links TRBV7-6 with TRBJ2-6, with D hard to call. The V end lost 5 bases, the J end lost 0 bases, and 11 bases lay between the germline ends. The CDR3 contains 16 residues. CDR1 and CDR2 (germline): SGHVS, FNYEAQ. CDR3 sequence (DNA): TGTGCCAGCAGCCTAGGCCGAGCCTCTGGGGCCAACGTCCTGACTTTC. Translating gives CASSLGRASGANVLTF.

V and J are TRBV2 and TRBJ2-2, with D maybe TRBD1 (6 bases). This CDR3 is 13 amino acids long. V lost 5 bases and J lost 6, with 10 bases in between. The germline V gene encodes CDR1 SNHLY and CDR2 FYNNEI. CDR3 sequence: CASSPGVSGELFF. CDR3 bases: TGTGCCAGCAGTCCAGGGGTCTCCGGGGAGCTGTTTTTT.

The J gene is TRBJ1-3, the V gene TRBV9; D is possibly TRBD1 (5 bases). Trimming stripped 2 bases from V and 8 bases from J, with 11 bases between. Per germline, CDR1 SGDLS and CDR2 YYNGEE. This CDR3 has 13 amino acids. CDR3 in DNA: TGTGCCAGCAGCGTGCGGGACCTAGACACCATATATTTT. It encodes CASSVRDLDTIYF.